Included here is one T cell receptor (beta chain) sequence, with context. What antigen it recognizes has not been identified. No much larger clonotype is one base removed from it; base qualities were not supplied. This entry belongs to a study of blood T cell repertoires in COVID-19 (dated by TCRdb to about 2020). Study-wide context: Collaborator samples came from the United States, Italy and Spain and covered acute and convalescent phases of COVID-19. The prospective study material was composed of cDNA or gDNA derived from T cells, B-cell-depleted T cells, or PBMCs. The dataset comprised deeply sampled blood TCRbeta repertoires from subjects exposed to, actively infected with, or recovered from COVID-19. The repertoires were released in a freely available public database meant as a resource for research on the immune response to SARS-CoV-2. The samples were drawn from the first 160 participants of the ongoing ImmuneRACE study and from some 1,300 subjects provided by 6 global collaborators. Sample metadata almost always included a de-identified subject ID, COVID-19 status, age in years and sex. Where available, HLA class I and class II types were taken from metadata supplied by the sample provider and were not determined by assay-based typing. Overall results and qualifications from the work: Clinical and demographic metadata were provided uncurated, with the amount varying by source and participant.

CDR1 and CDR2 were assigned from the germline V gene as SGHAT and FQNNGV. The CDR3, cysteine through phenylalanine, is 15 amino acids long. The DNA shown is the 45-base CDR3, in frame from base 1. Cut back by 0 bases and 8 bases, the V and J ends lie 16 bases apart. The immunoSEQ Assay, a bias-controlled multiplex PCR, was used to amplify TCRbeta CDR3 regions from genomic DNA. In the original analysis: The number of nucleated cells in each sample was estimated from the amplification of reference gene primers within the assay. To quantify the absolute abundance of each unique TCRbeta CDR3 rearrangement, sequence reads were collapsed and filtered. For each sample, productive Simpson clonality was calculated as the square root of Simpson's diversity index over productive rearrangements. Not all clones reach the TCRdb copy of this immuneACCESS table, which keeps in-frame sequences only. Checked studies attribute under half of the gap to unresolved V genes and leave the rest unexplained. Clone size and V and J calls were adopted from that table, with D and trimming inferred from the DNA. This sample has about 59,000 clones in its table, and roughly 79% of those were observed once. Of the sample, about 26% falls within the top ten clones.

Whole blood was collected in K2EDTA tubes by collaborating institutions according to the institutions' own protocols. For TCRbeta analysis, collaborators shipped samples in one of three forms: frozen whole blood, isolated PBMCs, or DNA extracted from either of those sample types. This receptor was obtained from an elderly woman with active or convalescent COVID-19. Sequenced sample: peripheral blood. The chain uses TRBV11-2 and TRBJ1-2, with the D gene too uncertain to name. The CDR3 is CASSLDTLGVTGYTF. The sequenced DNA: TGTGCCAGCAGCTTAGATACTTTGGGAGTCACGGGCTACACCTTC.